This TCR beta chain was sequenced for a study of T cell responses to AZD1222 COVID-19 vaccine. The CDR3 runs to 15 residues. V was trimmed by 3 bases and J by 0 bases, leaving 10 bases between them. Germline loops: CDR1 SGHAT, CDR2 FQNNGV. Clones were sequenced by immunoSEQ multiplex PCR, and TCRdb holds only the in-frame ones, with some missing. This sample has roughly 80,000 clones, with about nine tenths found just once. The source is an adult in good health. Here the sequenced sample was peripheral blood, taken on day 0 of AZD1222 vaccination. The chain uses TRBV11-2 and TRBJ2-3; D may be TRBD1 or TRBD2 (5 bases each). The CDR3 coding sequence is TGTGCCAGCAGCTTGGACGGGGCGAGCACAGATACGCAGTATTTT. Protein product: CASSLDGASTDTQYF.